This T cell receptor (beta chain) emerged from a study of regulatory T cells in long-lasting Graves disease. Germline V CDR1 and CDR2: SNHLY, FYNNEI. The length of the CDR3 is 13 residues. Trimming shortened V by 6 bases and J by 8 bases, and 13 bases separated the two germline ends. Assembly of TCR beta libraries relied on iRepertoire HTBI primers together with Arm-PCR of CDR3 regions. TCRdb re-called the multiplex PCR reads through MiXCR, storing one row per CDR3 protein. The data contain about 540,000 distinct CDR3 sequences, around an eighth of them singletons. This clonotype was seen repeatedly, ten times or more. The time point is: newly diagnosed GD, antithyroid drugs for less than 3 months. Scientists built the TCR library using RNA that was extracted from PBMCs. Another study also made use of these data, one on T cells in Graves' hyperthyroidism and ophthalmopathy. According to that study: Each patient was aged 18 to 65 and had newly diagnosed hyperthyroidism of under 2 months' duration.

Specimen: peripheral blood mononuclear cells (PBMCs), collected at new diagnosis, from a patient treated with antithyroid drugs. The origin of this receptor is a man between 25 and 39 years old with Graves disease. This chain uses TRBV2 with TRBJ1-4; D uncertain. CDR3 in amino acids: CASSEYPSEKLFF. In DNA, the CDR3 is TGTGCCAGCAGCGAATATCCAAGCGAAAAACTGTTTTTT. The full variable domain, in which reference TRBV2 and TRBJ1-4 provide the parts outside the CDR3, is EPEVTQTPSHQVTQMGQEVILRCVPISNHLYFYWYRQILGQKVEFLVSFYNNEISEKSEIFDDQFSVERPDGSNFTLKIRSTKLEDSAMYFCASSEYPSEKLFFGSGTQLSVL.